The 17 T cell receptor beta chains below all came from one sample that was sequenced in a study of blood T cell repertoires in COVID-19. Here immunoSEQ multiplex PCR was the method, and the copy in TCRdb shows in-frame clones only, minus some. The data show about 220,000 clones, approximately 86% seen once. Sequenced input: peripheral blood. These receptors all stem from a woman in her 30s who had recovered from COVID-19.

J is TRBJ2-7 and V is TRBV7-9; TRBD1 matches 8 bases. CDR1 SEHNR and CDR2 FQNEAQ come from the germline V gene (reference sequence). There are 13 residues in the CDR3. With V trimmed by 7 bases and J by 3 bases, 5 bases remained unmatched. The CDR3 DNA follows: TGTGCCAGCACCTCGGGACAGGTCTACGAGCAGTACTTC. It specifies CASTSGQVYEQYF.

The V gene is TRBV19, the J gene TRBJ2-1; 8 positions agree with TRBD1. Germline CDR1 is LNHDA and CDR2 is SQIVND (reference sequence). J was trimmed by 9 bases and V by 8 bases; bases with no gene match: 9. The CDR3 is made up of 13 amino acids. The CDR3 DNA follows: TGTGCCAGTGCATGGACAGGGCAAAGTGAGCAGTTCTTC. Its translation: CASAWTGQSEQFF. The variable domain in full, with the rest retrieved from reference TRBV19 and TRBJ2-1, is DGGITQSPKYLFRKEGQNVTLSCEQNLNHDAMYWYRQDPGQGLRLIYYSQIVNDFQKGDIAEGYSVSREKKESFPLTVTSAQKNPTAFYLCASAWTGQSEQFFGPGTRLTVL.

V gene TRBV5-6 combines with J gene TRBJ2-7; the match to TRBD2 covers 8 bases. The CDR3 covers 18 residues. CDR1 and CDR2 from the germline V gene are SGHDT and YYEEEE. The V gene end was trimmed by 1 base and the J gene end by 7 bases; junction bases not matched to a gene: 19. The CDR3 sequence: CASSLYRVGAGALGEQYF. CDR3 bases: TGTGCCAGCAGCTTGTATAGGGTCGGAGCGGGGGCCCTGGGGGAGCAGTACTTC.

The chain uses TRBV29-1 and TRBJ1-1; D gene unclear. The V end lost 3 bases, the J end lost 3 bases, and 26 bases lay between the germline ends. Per germline, CDR1 SQVTM and CDR2 ANQGSEA. The CDR3 has 18 residues. CDR3 DNA sequence: TGCAGCGTTGAGACCCTGGACGCCCGACGGGGTGGACACACTGAAGCTTTCTTT. Residues: CSVETLDARRGGHTEAFF. The whole variable domain, remainder taken from reference TRBV29-1 and TRBJ1-1, is SAVISQKPSRDICQRGTSLTIQCQVDSQVTMMFWYRQQPGQSLTLIATANQGSEATYESGFVIDKFPISRPNLTFSTLTVSNMSPEDSSIYLCSVETLDARRGGHTEAFFGQGTRLTVV.

J is TRBJ2-4 and V is TRBV14; the D gene is possibly TRBD2 (5 bases). The germline V gene has CDR1 SGHDN and CDR2 FVKESK. The CDR3 is 14 amino acids. Trimming cost V 0 bases and J 8 bases, with 11 bases left between them. The CDR3 is CASSQDLRGDIQYF. As DNA, the CDR3 is TGTGCCAGCAGCCAAGATCTCCGGGGAGACATTCAGTACTTC.

The chain combines TRBV19 with TRBJ1-2; weak D call: TRBD1 (6 bases). From germline, CDR1 is LNHDA and CDR2 SQIVND (reference sequence). Trimming took off 4 bases at V and 4 bases at J, with 22 bases between the two ends. The CDR3 has 17 amino acids. CDR3 residues: CASSTPTGLGISYGYTF. As DNA, the CDR3 is TGTGCCAGTAGTACGCCCACAGGGCTGGGAATCAGCTATGGCTACACCTTC.

The genes are TRBV19 and TRBJ1-1; D is uncertain. Germline CDR1 is LNHDA and CDR2 is SQIVND (reference sequence). The V end was cut by 0 bases, the J end by 4 bases, with 12 bases between. The CDR3 totals 15 residues. The CDR3 spells CASSIDYGRSTEAFF. The CDR3 coding sequence is TGTGCCAGTAGTATAGATTACGGGAGGAGCACTGAAGCTTTCTTT.

The chain joins TRBV5-1 to TRBJ2-7; 7 nucleotides agree with TRBD2. The length of the CDR3 is 15 residues. The germline V gene encodes CDR1 SGHRS and CDR2 YFSETQ. The V segment lost 4 bases and the J segment 4 bases; nucleotides outside the gene matches: 11. The CDR3 nucleotides are TGCGCCAGCAGCCGCCAGGGAGGTAGCGGGTACGAGCAGTACTTC. This encodes CASSRQGGSGYEQYF.

The chain is built from TRBV19 and TRBJ1-3; D may be TRBD1 (6 bases). With 5 bases removed from V and 0 bases from J, the gap between germline ends came to 17 bases. The CDR3 runs 17 residues. Per germline, CDR1 LNHDA and CDR2 SQIVND (reference sequence). The CDR3 DNA sequence: TGTGCCAGTAGTCCCCGAAGGACAGCAGGCTCTGGAAACACCATATATTTT. Protein sequence: CASSPRRTAGSGNTIYF. The whole variable domain, remainder taken from reference TRBV19 and TRBJ1-3, is DGGITQSPKYLFRKEGQNVTLSCEQNLNHDAMYWYRQDPGQGLRLIYYSQIVNDFQKGDIAEGYSVSREKKESFPLTVTSAQKNPTAFYLCASSPRRTAGSGNTIYFGEGSWLTVV.

The gene calls are TRBV4-2 and TRBJ2-1, with 11 bases fitting TRBD2. This CDR3 contains 18 residues. The trim removed 0 bases at V and 7 bases at J, leaving 11 bases unmatched. Germline-derived CDR1 and CDR2 are LGHNA and YNFKEQ. The chain's CDR3 is CASSQDPIAGGPGNEQFF. CDR3 bases: TGTGCCAGCAGCCAAGATCCGATAGCGGGGGGGCCGGGGAATGAGCAGTTCTTC.

This chain uses TRBV5-1 with TRBJ1-1; D gene uncertain. CDR3 size: 14 residues. Germline V gene data show CDR1 as SGHRS and CDR2 as YFSETQ. Trimming took 0 bases from V and 6 from J, leaving 12 bases between them. The CDR3 coding sequence is TGCGCCAGCAGCTTGGCGACACGCTGGGCTGAAGCTTTCTTT. This gives the protein CASSLATRWAEAFF.

The V and J genes are TRBV2 and TRBJ1-3; D might be TRBD1 (5 bases). Germline loops: CDR1 SNHLY, CDR2 FYNNEI. Trimming took off 2 bases at V and 4 bases at J, with 15 bases between the two ends. This CDR3 is 16 amino acids long. DNA for the CDR3: TGTGCCAGCAGTGAATCGGTCAGGGTTCCAGGAAACACCATATATTTT. Translating it yields CASSESVRVPGNTIYF.

The rearrangement links TRBV11-3 to TRBJ2-2, with D maybe TRBD1 (5 bases). CDR3 length: 16 amino acids. From germline, CDR1 is SGHNT and CDR2 YENEEA. With 5 bases removed from V and 7 bases from J, the gap between germline ends came to 20 bases. CDR3 coding DNA: TGTGCCAGCAGCCTCCTTTTGGCAGGGATCATCGGGGAGCTGTTTTTT. It codes for CASSLLLAGIIGELFF.

The rearrangement joins TRBV7-3 to TRBJ2-2; a possible D gene is TRBD1 (6 bases). Germline CDR1 is SGHTA and CDR2 is FQGTGA. This CDR3 comprises 15 residues. Between the trimmed V and J ends, which lost 8 bases and 2 bases, there was a span of 15 bases. The CDR3 protein is CASRLMGANTGELFF. CDR3 sequence (DNA): TGTGCCAGCCGCCTCATGGGGGCCAACACCGGGGAGCTGTTTTTT.

This clone was seen a handful of times. The rearrangement joins TRBV4-2 to TRBJ1-1, with 7 bases lining up with TRBD1. This CDR3 has 15 residues. V shed 5 bases and J 6 bases; nucleotides not matched to a gene: 12. The germline V gene encodes CDR1 LGHNA and CDR2 YNFKEQ. CDR3: CASSSLGQRTSEAFF. The CDR3, as DNA: TGTGCCAGCAGCTCTCTGGGACAGCGAACATCTGAAGCTTTCTTT.

This clone was picked up many times. The V and J genes are TRBV7-9 and TRBJ1-6, with D tentatively TRBD1 (5 bases). The V and J ends lost 0 bases and 10 bases respectively, with 10 bases between them. From germline, CDR1 is SEHNR and CDR2 FQNEAQ (reference sequence). CDR3 length: 14 amino acids. The CDR3 protein is CASSLAGAGSPLHF. For the CDR3, the DNA is TGTGCCAGCAGCTTAGCAGGGGCAGGATCACCCCTCCACTTT.

This chain joins TRBV11-2 and TRBJ2-7, with D possibly TRBD1 on 6 matching bases. The CDR3 runs 12 residues. CDR1 is SGHAT, CDR2 FQNNGV, per germline. The V end was cut by 5 bases, the J end by 4 bases, with 9 bases between. CDR3 sequence: CASSPGVYEQYF. Written as DNA, the CDR3 is TGTGCCAGCAGCCCAGGGGTTTACGAGCAGTACTTC.